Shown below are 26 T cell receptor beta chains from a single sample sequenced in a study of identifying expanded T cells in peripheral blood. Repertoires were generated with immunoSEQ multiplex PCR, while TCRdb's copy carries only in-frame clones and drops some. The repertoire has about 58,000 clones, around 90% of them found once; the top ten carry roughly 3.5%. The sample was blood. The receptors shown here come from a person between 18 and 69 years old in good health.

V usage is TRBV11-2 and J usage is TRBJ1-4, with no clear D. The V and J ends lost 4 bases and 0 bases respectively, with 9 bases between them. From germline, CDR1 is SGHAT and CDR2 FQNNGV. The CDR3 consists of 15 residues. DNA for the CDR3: TGTGCCAGCAGCTCTCGTATGGCAACTAATGAAAAACTGTTTTTT. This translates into CASSSRMATNEKLFF.

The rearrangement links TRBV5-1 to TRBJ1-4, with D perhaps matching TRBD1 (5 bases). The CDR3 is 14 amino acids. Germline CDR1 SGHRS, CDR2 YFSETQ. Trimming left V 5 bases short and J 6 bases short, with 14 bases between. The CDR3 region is CASRGGERDEKLFF. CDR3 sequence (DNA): TGCGCCAGCAGGGGAGGGGAAAGGGATGAAAAACTGTTTTTT.

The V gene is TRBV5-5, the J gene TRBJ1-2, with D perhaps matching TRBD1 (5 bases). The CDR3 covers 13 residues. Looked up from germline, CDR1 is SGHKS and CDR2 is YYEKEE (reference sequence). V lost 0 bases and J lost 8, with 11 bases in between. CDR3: CASSLEQARGYTF. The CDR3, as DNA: TGTGCCAGCAGCTTGGAACAGGCGAGGGGCTACACCTTC.

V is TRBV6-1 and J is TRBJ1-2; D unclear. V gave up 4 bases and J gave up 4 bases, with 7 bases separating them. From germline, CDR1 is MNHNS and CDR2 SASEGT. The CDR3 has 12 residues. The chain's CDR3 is CASSARIYGYTF. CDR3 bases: TGTGCCAGCAGTGCCAGGATCTATGGCTACACCTTC.

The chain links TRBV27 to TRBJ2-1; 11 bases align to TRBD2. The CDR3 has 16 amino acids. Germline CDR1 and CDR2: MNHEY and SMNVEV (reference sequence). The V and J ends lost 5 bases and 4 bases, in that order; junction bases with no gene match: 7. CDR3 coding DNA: TGTGCCAGCAGTAGTAGCGGGAGGGCCGTGTACAATGAGCAGTTCTTC. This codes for CASSSSGRAVYNEQFF.

CDR3 residues: CASSYSSRGTFYEQYF. DNA of the CDR3: TGTGCCAGCAGTTACTCGAGCCGGGGAACTTTCTACGAGCAGTACTTC. The V gene is TRBV6-5, the J gene TRBJ2-7, with a tentative D call TRBD2 (5 bases). CDR1 is MNHEY and CDR2 is SVGAGI in the germline V gene. V dropped 0 bases and J dropped 3 bases, with 15 bases sitting between them. This CDR3 region has 16 residues.

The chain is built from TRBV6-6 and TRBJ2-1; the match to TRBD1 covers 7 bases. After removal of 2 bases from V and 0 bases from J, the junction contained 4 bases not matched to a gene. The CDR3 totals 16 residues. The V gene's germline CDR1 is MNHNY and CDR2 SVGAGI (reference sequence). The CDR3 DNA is TGTGCCAGCAGTTACGACAGGGTACCCTCCTACAATGAGCAGTTCTTC. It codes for CASSYDRVPSYNEQFF.

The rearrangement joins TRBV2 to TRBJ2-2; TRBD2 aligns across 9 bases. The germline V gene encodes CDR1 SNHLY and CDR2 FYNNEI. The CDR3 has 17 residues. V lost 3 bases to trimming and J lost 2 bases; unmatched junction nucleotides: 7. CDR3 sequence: CASSEGSGSRNTGELFF. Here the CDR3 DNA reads TGTGCCAGCAGTGAGGGTAGCGGGAGCCGTAACACCGGGGAGCTGTTTTTT.

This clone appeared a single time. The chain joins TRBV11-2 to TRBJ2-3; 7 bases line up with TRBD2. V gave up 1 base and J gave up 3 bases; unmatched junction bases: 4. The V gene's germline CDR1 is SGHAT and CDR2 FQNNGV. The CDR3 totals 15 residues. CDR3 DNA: TGTGCCAGCAGCTTAGTGGCGGGGGTGACAGATACGCAGTATTTT. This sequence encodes CASSLVAGVTDTQYF.

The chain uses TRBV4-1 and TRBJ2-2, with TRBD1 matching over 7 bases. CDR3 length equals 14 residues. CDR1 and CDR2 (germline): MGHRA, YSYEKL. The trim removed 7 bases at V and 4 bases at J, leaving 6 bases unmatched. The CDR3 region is CASTDRALTGELFF. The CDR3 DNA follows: TGCGCCAGCACCGACAGGGCCCTCACCGGGGAGCTGTTTTTT.

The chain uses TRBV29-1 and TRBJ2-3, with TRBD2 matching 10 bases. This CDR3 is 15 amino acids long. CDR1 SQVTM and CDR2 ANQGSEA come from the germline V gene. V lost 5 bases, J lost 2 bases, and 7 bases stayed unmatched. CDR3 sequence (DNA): TGCAGCGTTTCAAATAGCGGGAGGCCCACAGATACGCAGTATTTT. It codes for CSVSNSGRPTDTQYF.

CDR3 in amino acids: CASSSGLAAYEQYF. CDR3 coding DNA: TGTGCCAGCAGCTCGGGACTAGCGGCCTACGAGCAGTACTTC. This chain connects TRBV11-3 to TRBJ2-7; 11 positions match TRBD2. Looked up from germline, CDR1 is SGHNT and CDR2 is YENEEA. The ends lost 4 bases at V and 2 bases at J; junction bases unmatched: 1. This CDR3 region has 14 residues.

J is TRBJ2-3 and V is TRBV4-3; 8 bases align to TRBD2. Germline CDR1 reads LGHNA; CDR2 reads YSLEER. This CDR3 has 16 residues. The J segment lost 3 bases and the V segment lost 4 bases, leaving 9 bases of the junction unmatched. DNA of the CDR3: TGCGCCAGCAGCCCCCAAAGCGGCGGGAGGACAGATACGCAGTATTTT. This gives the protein CASSPQSGGRTDTQYF.

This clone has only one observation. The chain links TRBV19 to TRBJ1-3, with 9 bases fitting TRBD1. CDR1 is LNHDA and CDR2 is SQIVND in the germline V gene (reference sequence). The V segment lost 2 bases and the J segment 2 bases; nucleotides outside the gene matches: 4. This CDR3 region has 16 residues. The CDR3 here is CASSISGTGTGNTIYF. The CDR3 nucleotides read TGTGCCAGTAGTATATCCGGGACAGGGACTGGAAACACCATATATTTT.

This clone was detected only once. CDR3 loop: CASSPYHSSYNEQFF. The CDR3 bases are TGTGCCAGCTCACCATATCACAGCTCCTACAATGAGCAGTTCTTC. V is TRBV18 and J is TRBJ2-1; D remains ambiguous. Germline V CDR1 and CDR2: KGHSH, LQKENI. This CDR3 is 15 amino acids long. The germline V and J ends were trimmed by 2 bases and 0 bases, with 8 bases remaining between them.

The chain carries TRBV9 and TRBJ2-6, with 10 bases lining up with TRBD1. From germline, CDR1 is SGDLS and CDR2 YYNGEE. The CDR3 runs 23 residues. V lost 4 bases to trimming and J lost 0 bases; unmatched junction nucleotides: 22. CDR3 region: CASSPWSWDRGRGTSSGANVLTF. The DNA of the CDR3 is TGTGCCAGCAGCCCCTGGTCGTGGGACAGGGGTCGAGGAACGAGCTCTGGGGCCAACGTCCTGACTTTC.

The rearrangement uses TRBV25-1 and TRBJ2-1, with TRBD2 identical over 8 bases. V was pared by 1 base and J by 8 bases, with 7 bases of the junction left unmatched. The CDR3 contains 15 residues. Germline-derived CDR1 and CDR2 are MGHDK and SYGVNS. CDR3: CASSESGGGSHEQFF. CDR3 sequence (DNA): TGTGCCAGCAGTGAATCTGGCGGGGGGAGTCATGAGCAGTTCTTC.

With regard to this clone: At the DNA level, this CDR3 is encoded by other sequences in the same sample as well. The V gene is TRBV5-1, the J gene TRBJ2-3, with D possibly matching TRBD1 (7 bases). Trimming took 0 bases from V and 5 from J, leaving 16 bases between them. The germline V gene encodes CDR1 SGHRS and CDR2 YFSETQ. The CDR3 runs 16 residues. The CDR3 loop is CASSLVPAGGGDTQYF. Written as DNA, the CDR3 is TGCGCCAGCAGCTTGGTTCCGGCAGGGGGAGGAGATACGCAGTATTTT. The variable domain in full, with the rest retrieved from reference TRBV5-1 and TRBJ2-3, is KAGVTQTPRYLIKTRGQQVTLSCSPISGHRSVSWYQQTPGQGLQFLFEYFSETQRNKGNFPGRFSGRQFSNSRSEMNVSTLELGDSALYLCASSLVPAGGGDTQYFGPGTRLTVL.

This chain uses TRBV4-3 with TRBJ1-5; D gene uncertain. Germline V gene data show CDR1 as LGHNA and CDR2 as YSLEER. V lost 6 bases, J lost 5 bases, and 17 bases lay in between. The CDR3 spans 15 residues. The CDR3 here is CASRPTASSHQPQHF. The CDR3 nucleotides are TGCGCCAGCAGGCCCACAGCGTCATCACATCAGCCCCAGCATTTT.

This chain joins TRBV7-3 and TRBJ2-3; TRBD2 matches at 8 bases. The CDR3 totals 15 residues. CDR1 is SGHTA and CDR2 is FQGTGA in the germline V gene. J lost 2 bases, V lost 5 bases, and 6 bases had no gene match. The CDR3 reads CASSPRGGLTDTQYF. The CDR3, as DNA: TGTGCCAGCAGCCCCCGGGGGGGCCTCACAGATACGCAGTATTTT.

The CDR3 DNA sequence: TGTGCCAGCAGCCCAGCGGGAGGGTTCCACGAGCAGTACTTC. As protein: CASSPAGGFHEQYF. The V and J genes are TRBV7-3 and TRBJ2-7; 10 nucleotides line up with TRBD2. V dropped 5 bases and J dropped 5; count of bases not matched to a gene: 6. This CDR3 comprises 14 residues. From germline, CDR1 is SGHTA and CDR2 FQGTGA.

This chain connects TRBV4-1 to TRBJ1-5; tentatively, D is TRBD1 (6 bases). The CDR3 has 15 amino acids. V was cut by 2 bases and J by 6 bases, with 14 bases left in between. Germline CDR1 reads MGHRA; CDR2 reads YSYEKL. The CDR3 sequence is CASSQKGGQVQPQHF. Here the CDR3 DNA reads TGCGCCAGCAGCCAAAAGGGGGGGCAGGTTCAGCCCCAGCATTTT.

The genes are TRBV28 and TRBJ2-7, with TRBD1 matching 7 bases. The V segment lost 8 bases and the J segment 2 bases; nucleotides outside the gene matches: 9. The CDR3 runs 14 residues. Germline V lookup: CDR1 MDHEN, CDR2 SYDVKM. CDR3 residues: CASGPNRGPYEQYF. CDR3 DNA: TGTGCCAGCGGTCCGAACAGGGGCCCCTACGAGCAGTACTTC. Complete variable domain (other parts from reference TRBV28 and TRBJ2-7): DVKVTQSSRYLVKRTGEKVFLECVQDMDHENMFWYRQDPGLGLRLIYFSYDVKMKEKGDIPEGYSVSREKKERFSLILESASTNQTSMYLCASGPNRGPYEQYFGPGTRLTVT.

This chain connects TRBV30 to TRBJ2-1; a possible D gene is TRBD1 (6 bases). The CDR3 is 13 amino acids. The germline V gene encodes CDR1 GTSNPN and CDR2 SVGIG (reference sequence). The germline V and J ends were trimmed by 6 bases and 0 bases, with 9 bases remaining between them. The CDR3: CACTGSSYNEQFF. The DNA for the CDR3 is TGTGCCTGCACAGGGAGCTCCTACAATGAGCAGTTCTTC.

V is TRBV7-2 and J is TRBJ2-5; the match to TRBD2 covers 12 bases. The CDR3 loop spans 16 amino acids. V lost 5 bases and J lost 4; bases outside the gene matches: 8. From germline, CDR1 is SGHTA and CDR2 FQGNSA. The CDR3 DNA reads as TGTGCCAGCAGCGTAGTGACACTAGCGGGAGGAGAGACCCAGTACTTC. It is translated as CASSVVTLAGGETQYF.

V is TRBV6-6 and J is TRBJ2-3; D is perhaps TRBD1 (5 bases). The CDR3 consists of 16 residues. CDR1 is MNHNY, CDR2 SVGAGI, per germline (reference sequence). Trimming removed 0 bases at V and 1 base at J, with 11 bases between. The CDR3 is CASSYSFATGTDTQYF. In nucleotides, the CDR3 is TGTGCCAGCAGTTACTCCTTCGCGACAGGCACAGATACGCAGTATTTT.